Presented here are 10 T cell receptor beta chains from one specimen sequenced in a study of blood T cell repertoires in COVID-19. Libraries were prepared by immunoSEQ multiplex PCR; TCRdb keeps only in-frame clonotypes and omits some of them. Here the sample spans about 360,000 clones, 70% to 90% being singletons. The sample taken for sequencing was peripheral blood. These receptors all stem from a woman aged 55-70 years with COVID-19, enrolled during active disease.

V is TRBV7-2 and J is TRBJ1-6; D is ambiguous. The CDR3 is 14 amino acids. Trimming left V 5 bases short and J 9 bases short, with 14 bases between. Germline V CDR1 and CDR2: SGHTA, FQGNSA. CDR3 loop: CASSQVLLGSPLHF. CDR3 bases: TGTGCCAGCAGCCAGGTGTTATTGGGTTCACCCCTCCACTTT.

The chain recombines TRBV27 with TRBJ2-7; tentative D call: TRBD2 (5 bases). There are 12 residues in the CDR3. Germline V gene sequence: CDR1 MNHEY, CDR2 SMNVEV (reference sequence). V lost 10 bases to trimming and J lost 4 bases, with 14 bases between them. CDR3 sequence: CAIRDYGYEQYF. The CDR3 nucleotides read TGTGCCATCCGGGATTATGGGTACGAGCAGTACTTC.

This rearrangement joins TRBV6-5 to TRBJ1-5; no definite D call. V lost 0 bases and J lost 6, with 6 bases in between. The CDR3 has 13 amino acids. Looked up from germline, CDR1 is MNHEY and CDR2 is SVGAGI. CDR3 nucleotides: TGTGCCAGCAGTTACTCGGAGGGTCAGCCCCAGCATTTT. Translating gives CASSYSEGQPQHF.

The V and J genes are TRBV19 and TRBJ1-1; D is possibly TRBD1 (6 bases). CDR1 is LNHDA and CDR2 is SQIVND in the germline V gene (reference sequence). The CDR3 is made up of 15 amino acids. The germline V and J ends were trimmed by 5 bases and 4 bases, with 17 bases remaining between them. The CDR3 protein is CASSPYRAYFTEAFF. The CDR3 bases are TGTGCCAGTAGTCCGTACAGGGCATACTTCACTGAAGCTTTCTTT.

This clone was counted once. V is TRBV15 and J is TRBJ2-1; 8 bases map to TRBD2. Germline assignment: CDR1 LNHNV and CDR2 YYDKDF (reference sequence). This CDR3 has 16 amino acids. The J segment lost 8 bases and the V segment lost 0 bases, leaving 9 bases of the junction unmatched. CDR3 in DNA: TGTGCCACCAGCAGAGATTTGATCGGGGGGGACGATGAGCAGTTCTTC. Translated, it gives CATSRDLIGGDDEQFF. The full variable domain, rest sourced from reference TRBV15 and TRBJ2-1, is DAMVIQNPRYQVTQFGKPVTLSCSQTLNHNVMYWYQQKSSQAPKLLFHYYDKDFNNEADTPDNFQSRRPNTSFCFLDIRSPGLGDTAMYLCATSRDLIGGDDEQFFGPGTRLTVL.

This clone was counted many times. This chain connects TRBV5-1 to TRBJ2-2, with D perhaps matching TRBD2 (5 bases). The CDR3 has 16 amino acids. V was pared by 7 bases and J by 6 bases, with 22 bases between. Germline V CDR1 and CDR2: SGHRS, YFSETQ. In DNA form, the CDR3 reads TGCGCCAGCTTACTTGGCGGGCTGGTACTCGCCGGGGAGCTGTTTTTT. It is translated as CASLLGGLVLAGELFF.

The chain recombines TRBV3-1 (or the pseudogene TRBV3-2) with TRBJ1-5, with 10 bases lining up with TRBD1. This CDR3 is 18 amino acids long. Trimming took 4 bases from V and 0 from J; bases not matched to a gene: 9. CDR1 is LGHDT, CDR2 YNNKEL, per germline (reference sequence). The CDR3 DNA is TGTGCCAGCAGCCCCCGGGACAGGGGAGATGGTAGCAATCAGCCCCAGCATTTT. Residues: CASSPRDRGDGSNQPQHF.

The DNA of the CDR3 is TGTGCCAGCAGCCTCGACAGCATCTCCTACGAGCAGTACTTC. As protein: CASSLDSISYEQYF. The chain employs TRBV7-2 and TRBJ2-7; possible D gene TRBD1, 5 bases. Trimming left V 5 bases short and J 0 bases short, with 11 bases between. This CDR3 spans 14 amino acids. Germline CDR1 SGHTA, CDR2 FQGNSA.

This clone was counted between two and nine times. The chain is built from TRBV2 and TRBJ2-3; TRBD2 agrees at 8 bases. The junction had 4 bases not matched to a gene; V was cut back by 8 bases and J by 0 bases. This CDR3 is built from 14 residues. Per the germline V gene, CDR1 is SNHLY and CDR2 is FYNNEI. This chain's CDR3 is CASRGGPSTDTQYF. The CDR3 region has the DNA TGTGCCAGCCGGGGGGGGCCTAGCACAGATACGCAGTATTTT.

The V call is TRBV6-5, the J call TRBJ2-1; 10 bases are a match to TRBD2. CDR3 length: 15 amino acids. Per germline, CDR1 MNHEY and CDR2 SVGAGI. With V trimmed by 5 bases and J by 7 bases, 8 bases remained unmatched. The CDR3 loop is CASSPQRGGRNEQFF. CDR3 DNA: TGTGCCAGCAGTCCTCAGCGGGGGGGCCGGAATGAGCAGTTCTTC.